This T cell receptor (beta chain) comes out of a study of metastatic and nonmetastatic thyroid tumors. The CDR3 extends over 12 amino acids. V lost 10 bases and J lost 4, with 13 bases in between. Germline-derived CDR1 and CDR2 are ENHRY and SYGVKD. Prior to thyroid surgery, none of the patients had received any treatment. MiXCR was used by TCRdb to re-call the PCR reads. Of tens of thousands of clones listed, around 17% were seen once; the top ten hold roughly 22%. The TCR originated in a female donor with papillary thyroid cancer or a benign thyroid nodule (not recorded which). Some clones in this sample may be carry-over from other donors' samples. Sequenced sample: blood. The gene calls are TRBV10-3 and TRBJ1-2; D not certain. As DNA, the CDR3 is TGTGCCAGCTACTCCCTAGGCTATGGCTACACCTTC. It encodes CASYSLGYGYTF.